This TCR beta chain stems from a study of T cells in localized non-small cell lung cancer. Notes on the study in general: Of the top 100 tumor clones, median approximately 60 were in adjacent lung, more than 25 among its top 100. The study found T cell clonality highest in uninvolved adjacent lung, above tumor.

Regarding this clone: What it binds is not known.

The repertoire was sequenced with immunoSEQ multiplex PCR; TCRdb's copy has only in-frame clones and lacks some. The sample records 1,500 to 2,000 clones, 25% to 30% being singletons. CDR3 length equals 16 residues. J lost 10 bases, V lost 0 bases, and 8 bases had no gene match. Germline CDR1 reads KGHSH; CDR2 reads LQKENI. The sequencing here drew on lung tumor tissue, taken before any cancer treatment. The source of this sequence is a female donor of 60 years or more with stage II lung adenocarcinoma. This rearrangement joins TRBV18 to TRBJ2-3, with 12 bases matching TRBD2. The CDR3 region is CASSPPHLAGGYPQYF. DNA for the CDR3: TGTGCCAGCTCACCACCGCACCTAGCGGGGGGGTACCCGCAGTATTTT.